The 28 T cell receptor beta chains reported below all come from one sample, sequenced in a study of PD-L1 blockade in urothelial cancer. Sequencing was performed with immunoSEQ multiplex PCR; in TCRdb, only in-frame clones are kept and a portion is missing. This table holds tens of thousands of clones, roughly 90% found once. Documented time point: pretreatment peripheral blood. This specimen was PBMCs, taken around atezolizumab (anti-PD-L1) treatment. The receptors shown here come from a man in his 60s with urothelial cancer.

The genes are TRBV4-3 and TRBJ1-6; 10 positions match TRBD1. Unmatched junction bases numbered 3, after V lost 2 bases and J lost 8 bases. Germline V gene sequence: CDR1 LGHNA, CDR2 YSLEER. The CDR3 extends over 15 amino acids. CDR3 amino acids: CASSQMTGGDSPLHF. CDR3 coding DNA: TGCGCCAGCAGCCAAATGACAGGGGGCGATTCACCCCTCCACTTT.

This chain links TRBV5-7 with TRBJ1-1; TRBD1 agrees at 7 bases. TRBV5-7 is flagged as an ORF with uncertain function. This CDR3 has 15 residues. Trimming cost V 0 bases and J 5 bases; bases outside gene matches: 7. CDR3: CASSLEKGAGTEAFF. CDR3 coding DNA: TGTGCCAGCAGCTTGGAAAAGGGGGCTGGAACTGAAGCTTTCTTT.

This clone was picked up one time. J is TRBJ2-7 and V is TRBV18; D is perhaps TRBD2 (6 bases). Germline-derived CDR1 and CDR2 are KGHSH and LQKENI. The CDR3 consists of 10 residues. V gave up 7 bases and J gave up 9 bases, with 10 bases separating them. CDR3 nucleotides: TGTGCCAGCTTAATGGGGGGGCAGTACTTC. It is translated as CASLMGGQYF.

This rearrangement joins TRBV5-1 to TRBJ2-5; TRBD1 matches 11 bases. This CDR3 is built from 16 residues. J lost 1 base, V lost 3 bases, and 5 bases had no gene match. Looked up from germline, CDR1 is SGHRS and CDR2 is YFSETQ. CDR3 sequence: CASSSGGTGGQETQYF. CDR3 nucleotide sequence: TGCGCCAGCAGCTCGGGGGGGACAGGGGGCCAAGAGACCCAGTACTTC.

This sequence joins TRBV4-1 and TRBJ2-6; tentative D call: TRBD1 (5 bases). This CDR3 comprises 16 residues. V lost 1 base to trimming and J lost 3 bases, with 10 bases between them. The germline V gene encodes CDR1 MGHRA and CDR2 YSYEKL. The CDR3 here is CASSQGRARGANVLTF. CDR3 DNA sequence: TGCGCCAGCAGCCAAGGCAGGGCGCGTGGGGCCAACGTCCTGACTTTC.

The rearrangement uses TRBV2 and TRBJ2-2; TRBD1 aligns across 7 bases. J gave up 1 base and V 5 bases, and 4 bases lay outside the gene matches. Germline V gene sequence: CDR1 SNHLY, CDR2 FYNNEI. There are 15 residues in the CDR3. The CDR3 DNA reads TGTGCCAGCAGTACAAGGACAGGGAACACCGGGGAGCTGTTTTTT. Amino acids: CASSTRTGNTGELFF.

The J gene is TRBJ1-3, the V gene TRBV6-1; weak D call: TRBD1 (5 bases). CDR3 length equals 15 residues. Germline V gene lookup returns CDR1 MNHNS and CDR2 SASEGT. Trimming pared 4 bases from V and 4 bases from J, leaving 14 bases between. CDR3 in amino acids: CASSGFGTLGNTIYF. The DNA for the CDR3 is TGTGCCAGCAGTGGTTTCGGGACTTTGGGAAACACCATATATTTT.

The chain uses TRBV29-1 and TRBJ2-4; D possibly corresponds to TRBD1 (7 bases). V was cut by 5 bases and J by 5 bases, with 13 bases left in between. The CDR3 runs to 13 residues. Germline V gives CDR1 SQVTM, CDR2 ANQGSEA. CDR3 bases: TGCAGCGTTCCAGACAGGGAGGAAAACATTCAGTACTTC. Its translation is CSVPDREENIQYF.

This clone occurred once. V and J are TRBV11-2 and TRBJ2-2; TRBD2 matches at 9 bases. After removal of 3 bases from V and 6 bases from J, the junction contained 8 bases not matched to a gene. Germline CDR1 and CDR2: SGHAT and FQNNGV. The CDR3 spans 16 residues. The CDR3 sequence: CASSFSGLAGSGELFF. CDR3 in DNA: TGTGCCAGCAGCTTCTCGGGACTAGCCGGTTCCGGGGAGCTGTTTTTT.

This chain uses TRBV7-2 with TRBJ2-7, with D unresolved. The CDR3 is 11 residues long. Trimming stripped 5 bases from V and 4 bases from J, with 6 bases between. Germline CDR1 reads SGHTA; CDR2 reads FQGNSA. This CDR3 is CASSKTYEQYF. The CDR3 coding sequence is TGTGCCAGCAGCAAAACATACGAGCAGTACTTC.

V and J are TRBV30 and TRBJ2-2; D perhaps matches TRBD1 (5 bases). Germline V CDR1 and CDR2: GTSNPN, SVGIG (reference sequence). This CDR3 contains 14 residues. V lost 4 bases and J 1 base, leaving 10 bases between the germline ends. The CDR3 region is CAWMRQGNTGELFF. The CDR3 DNA reads as TGTGCCTGGATGCGGCAGGGGAACACCGGGGAGCTGTTTTTT.

V usage is TRBV12-5 and J usage is TRBJ2-2, with 10 bases lining up with TRBD2. The CDR3 extends over 20 amino acids. Germline assignment: CDR1 LGHNT and CDR2 FRNRAP. The V segment lost 0 bases and the J segment 1 base; nucleotides outside the gene matches: 11. CDR3 sequence (DNA): TGTGCTAGTGGTTTGGTACAGCGGGGGGGCTTATTACGGAACACCGGGGAGCTGTTTTTT. It specifies CASGLVQRGGLLRNTGELFF.

Note on this clone: Germline and junction disagree at one end, which may indicate a read error. The chain joins TRBV18 to TRBJ2-1; 10 nucleotides align to TRBD1. CDR3 length equals 17 residues. From germline, CDR1 is KGHSH and CDR2 LQKENI. The chain's CDR3 is CATSRLGPGQGFNEQFF. The CDR3 nucleotides are TGTGCCACCTCAAGGCTAGGACCGGGACAGGGGTTCAATGAGCAGTTCTTC.

This clone was counted at least ten times. The CDR3: CASSLARRGDYEQYF. The CDR3 DNA reads as TGTGCCAGCAGCTTAGCCCGCAGGGGGGACTACGAGCAGTACTTC. V and J are TRBV7-2 and TRBJ2-7; a possible D gene is TRBD1 (7 bases). The V and J ends lost 0 bases and 3 bases respectively, with 12 bases between them. The CDR3 totals 15 residues. Germline-derived CDR1 and CDR2 are SGHTA and FQGNSA.

The J gene is TRBJ2-7, the V gene TRBV25-1; D not certain. Trimming stripped 5 bases from V and 0 bases from J, with 14 bases between. The CDR3 runs to 15 residues. The germline gives CDR1 MGHDK, CDR2 SYGVNS. The CDR3 here is CASSPLATLSYEQYF. CDR3 DNA: TGTGCCAGCAGTCCATTAGCAACCCTCTCCTACGAGCAGTACTTC.

CDR3 bases: TGTGCCAGCACTCGGACAGGGATCTCTAACTATGGCTACACCTTC. This gives the protein CASTRTGISNYGYTF. This chain links TRBV2 with TRBJ1-2; 8 nucleotides align to TRBD1. After removal of 7 bases from V and 0 bases from J, the junction contained 7 bases not matched to a gene. Germline loops: CDR1 SNHLY, CDR2 FYNNEI. This CDR3 has 15 residues.

This chain joins TRBV5-6 and TRBJ2-1, with 8 bases that match TRBD2. Per the germline V gene, CDR1 is SGHDT and CDR2 is YYEEEE. This CDR3 is 14 amino acids long. Trimming removed 10 bases from V and 4 bases from J; junction bases left unmatched: 10. The CDR3 nucleotides are TGTGCCCGCCGGGAGGGGAGGCCATACAATGAGCAGTTCTTC. Its protein product is CARREGRPYNEQFF.

The chain recombines TRBV4-2 with TRBJ2-2; the D is unclear. This CDR3 contains 15 residues. The germline V and J ends were trimmed by 0 bases and 3 bases, with 8 bases remaining between them. The V gene's germline CDR1 is LGHNA and CDR2 YNFKEQ. DNA for the CDR3: TGTGCCAGCAGCCAAGACCGGGTCGACACCGGGGAGCTGTTTTTT. This gives the protein CASSQDRVDTGELFF.

This sequence joins TRBV5-1 and TRBJ2-2; 13 bases line up with TRBD2. Trimming removed 1 base from V and 5 bases from J; junction bases left unmatched: 5. This CDR3 has 17 amino acids. The germline V gene encodes CDR1 SGHRS and CDR2 YFSETQ. The CDR3 sequence: CASSLPTSGRATGELFF. The CDR3 nucleotides read TGCGCCAGCAGCTTGCCCACTAGCGGGAGGGCGACCGGGGAGCTGTTTTTT.

The rearrangement links TRBV28 to TRBJ1-1, with 8 bases that match TRBD1. The CDR3 sequence is 13 residues long. After removal of 8 bases from V and 3 bases from J, the junction contained 5 bases not matched to a gene. Per germline, CDR1 MDHEN and CDR2 SYDVKM. CDR3 amino acids: CASAHRGYTEAFF. CDR3 bases: TGTGCCAGCGCCCACAGGGGGTACACTGAAGCTTTCTTT.

This chain links TRBV19 with TRBJ2-2; 8 positions agree with TRBD2. This CDR3 contains 16 residues. Germline lookup yields CDR1 LNHDA and CDR2 SQIVND (reference sequence). Germline trimming cut 6 bases from V and 2 bases from J; bases unmatched to any gene: 8. The CDR3 protein is CASRTGGGINTGELFF. CDR3 coding DNA: TGTGCCAGTAGAACCGGGGGGGGTATTAACACCGGGGAGCTGTTTTTT.

This clone was found a few times. The V call is TRBV27, the J call TRBJ1-6; weak D call: TRBD1 (5 bases). The CDR3 has 14 residues. Germline lookup yields CDR1 MNHEY and CDR2 SMNVEV (reference sequence). V shed 2 bases and J shed 9 bases, with 11 bases lying between them. Written as DNA, the CDR3 is TGTGCCAGCAGTTTAGGTGTGGGGGGTTCACCCCTCCACTTT. This gives the protein CASSLGVGGSPLHF.

V is TRBV27 and J is TRBJ1-5; D perhaps matches TRBD1 (6 bases). The germline CDR1 and CDR2 sequences are MNHEY and SMNVEV (reference sequence). V lost 5 bases and J lost 0, with 17 bases in between. CDR3 length: 17 amino acids. The chain's CDR3 is CASSLRPRTDSNQPQHF. The CDR3 nucleotides are TGTGCCAGCAGTCTAAGACCCCGGACAGATAGCAATCAGCCCCAGCATTTT.

The chain recombines TRBV6-1 with TRBJ2-1; weak D call: TRBD1 (6 bases). The CDR3 loop spans 15 amino acids. CDR1 is MNHNS, CDR2 SASEGT, per germline. The V end lost 0 bases, the J end lost 2 bases, and 8 bases lay between the germline ends. CDR3 amino acids: CASSEAGQTYNEQFF. The CDR3 DNA follows: TGTGCCAGCAGTGAAGCCGGACAGACCTACAATGAGCAGTTCTTC.

The V gene is TRBV7-8, the J gene TRBJ2-7; maybe TRBD2 (6 bases). This CDR3 has 14 residues. The germline V gene encodes CDR1 SGHVS and CDR2 FQNEAQ. The ends were cut back, 4 bases at V and 6 bases at J, with 16 bases in the middle. CDR3 sequence reads: CASSSTSPGVEQYF. Written as DNA, the CDR3 is TGTGCCAGCAGCTCGACTAGTCCTGGGGTCGAGCAGTACTTC.

The chain recombines TRBV30 with TRBJ1-4; D perhaps matches TRBD1 (6 bases). V gave up 2 bases and J gave up 7 bases, with 11 bases separating them. Germline loops: CDR1 GTSNPN, CDR2 SVGIG (reference sequence). The CDR3 contains 13 residues. The CDR3, as DNA: TGTGCCTGGAGTCAGGGGCCGGGTGAAAAACTGTTTTTT. It translates to CAWSQGPGEKLFF.

The V call is TRBV15, the J call TRBJ2-1; weak D call: TRBD1 (5 bases). V was pared by 1 base and J by 15 bases, with 22 bases between. The CDR3 covers 15 residues. Germline CDR1 and CDR2: LNHNV and YYDKDF (reference sequence). CDR3 coding DNA: TGTGCCACCAGCAGAGTTCCTGCTAATACGCGGACATTGTTCTTC. Its protein product is CATSRVPANTRTLFF.

V and J are TRBV5-5 and TRBJ2-5, with 9 bases lining up with TRBD2. The CDR3 has 19 residues. V dropped 0 bases and J dropped 5; count of bases not matched to a gene: 17. Germline loops: CDR1 SGHKS, CDR2 YYEKEE (reference sequence). The CDR3, as DNA: TGTGCCAGCAGCTTGGCCTCGGAGGGACTAGCCCTCACGGAGGAGACCCAGTACTTC. Protein: CASSLASEGLALTEETQYF.